The present entry profiles one TCR beta chain with its context. CDR3 length: 13 residues. Germline assignment: CDR1 LNHNV and CDR2 YYDKDF (reference sequence). The V end lost 5 bases, the J end lost 6 bases, and 13 bases lay between the germline ends. The repertoire was sequenced with immunoSEQ multiplex PCR; TCRdb's copy has only in-frame clones and lacks some. The table has over 55,000 clones, around four fifths seen once; the top ten hold 32%. The sample originates from a study of blood T cell repertoires in COVID-19. The source is a human donor in a cohort sampled during active COVID-19. The J gene is TRBJ1-1, the V gene TRBV15; D is perhaps TRBD1 (6 bases). Sequencing input: peripheral blood. DNA for the CDR3: TGTGCCACCAGCGGGCCCAGGGGCGCTGAAGCTTTCTTT. Translating gives CATSGPRGAEAFF.